The T cell receptor beta chain under discussion was sequenced for a study of monozygotic twins with inflammatory bowel disease. Total RNA isolation used whole blood (no T cell sorting was performed). The germline CDR1 and CDR2 sequences are SEHNR and FQNEAQ (reference sequence). The CDR3 contains 14 residues. TCRdb reanalyzed the 5' RACE reads and collapses them to one entry per CDR3 protein, without DNA. The sample data list a few hundred thousand distinct CDR3 sequences. The study's findings and limits: Clonotype overlap with others was lower in IBD patients than in healthy twins, a difference that was greatest with disease activity.

Concerning this clonotype: Its antigen is not known.

Sequencing was done on a sample of blood. The rearrangement uses TRBV7-9 and TRBJ2-3; TCRdb names TRBD2, which stays unverified in the absence of DNA. The TCR was taken from a human donor with ulcerative colitis or Crohn's disease, or a healthy co-twin of an affected twin (not recorded which). CDR3 loop: CATSGLIFTDTQYF.